This TCR beta chain was identified in a study of cytomegalovirus exposure and HLA in healthy donors (dated by TCRdb to the late 2010s). Describing the broader study: According to an earlier analysis of 550 to 700 of the donors, 150 million to 200 million T cells yielded over 100 million unique TCR beta sequences and approximately 300 Gb of sequence data. In the later analysis, no new phenotypic data were used to find candidate immune exposures; instead, reliance was placed on TCR beta sequences and their occurrence across donors. Genome-wide SNP genotypes for about three fifths of the 666 donors were used in a later genetic analysis, which treated that subset as a discovery cohort. In a later analysis, previously published TCR beta repertoires from 550 to 700 donors were re-analyzed and high-resolution HLA genotyping was added so that TCR occurrence patterns could be studied. Alongside the repertoire data, information on donor age, sex, ethnicity and CMV serostatus was compiled. The study aimed to test whether signatures of past pathogen exposure could be identified by cataloging public T cell receptors. All discovery cohort repertoires had been generated on a single sequencing platform. Class I and class II HLA loci were covered by the typing at four-digit resolution. To predict cytomegalovirus infection status, the study combined high-throughput TCR immunosequencing, statistical association of individual TCRs with disease status, and machine learning. Roughly 300 gigabases of sequencing data and tens of millions of unique TCR sequences made up an early release that covered around 640 HLA-typed donors. The genetic ancestry cluster associated with self-reported Caucasian donors included about 81% of the 300 to 450 genotyped donors. The study used immunosequencing to profile the T cell repertoires of more than 650 subjects and linked those repertoires to cytomegalovirus serostatus. Among 300 to 500 genotyped donors of the cohort, an average of approximately 200,000 unique TCR beta nucleotide sequences was sequenced per donor, of which 15% to 20% were non-productive. Roughly five DR-DQ haplotypes were handled as single units for association and clustering because linkage in the cohort was strong. In an earlier analysis of 587 of the donors, high-throughput TCR beta sequencing was used to judge whether each TCR beta V gene segment behaved as functional or pseudogenic. A separate validation cohort of 100 to 150 different subjects was used in addition to the roughly 640-subject first cohort. Typing coverage differed by locus: A, B, C, DRB1 and DQB1 were typed in roughly 620-630 donors, DQA1 in approximately 520, DPA1 in over 600, and DPB1 in around 440. The research as a whole found: It was suggested by the authors that the approach could potentially be generalized to other disease states and immunological phenotypes. A group of highly shared sequence variants was considered likely to be a technical artifact of the sequencing pipeline. The classifier was reported to diagnose cytomegalovirus status with high specificity and sensitivity in both the original cohort and the validation cohort. A total of roughly 160 TCR beta chains were listed by the study as associated with cytomegalovirus. Because the 87-base-pair reads could not distinguish some IMGT-functional V segments, including TRBV6-2 and TRBV6-3, those segments were excluded. Because HLA typing was missing for some donors at each locus, association tests included only the typed subset. In vitro tests confirmed that a few of the cytomegalovirus-associated TCR beta chains recognize cytomegalovirus antigens. In a later analysis, 15,000 to 20,000 TCR beta sequences were associated with specific HLA alleles at a false discovery rate of 0.05. This cohort had only TCR beta chains sequenced, and the lack of alpha or paired-chain data limited which features could be detected. In an earlier analysis of some 550 of the donors, most TCR beta V segments were observed in productive rearrangements about 90% or about 30% of the time, broadly matching IMGT annotations. Sequencing depth was assumed to be roughly uniform across donors in the presence/absence analyses, though that assumption may not hold. In a later genetic analysis, fewer N-insertions in productive TCRs were reported among donors in an Asian-associated ancestry cluster than the roughly 670-donor mean. A further reported finding was that TCR beta sequences accurately predicted the HLA-A and HLA-B alleles for most subjects in the first cohort. A later analysis found that HLA-associated TCR beta chains were more clonally expanded and had lower generation probabilities than equally common non-associated chains. According to a later analysis, most CMV-associated TCR beta chains appeared to be HLA-restricted, and the HLA associations seemed to be driven largely by CMV exposure. In a later analysis, the rate of TCR association differed among HLA loci, with DRB1 alleles having the most associated TCRs and HLA-C alleles having the fewest. The only immune exposure information available for the cohort was CMV serostatus. Most TCR sequences were observed very rarely across donors, whereas some public TCRs were present in many individuals. In a later analysis, several top co-occurrence clusters were reported to appear linked to parvovirus B19, influenza, CMV and Epstein-Barr virus. Correlated functional status among segregating V segments might be attributable to linkage disequilibrium, but an unknown experimental factor could not be ruled out. Because counts were too low, about 15 rarely observed V segments, including chromosome 9 orphons, were left out of the earlier analysis of roughly 600 of the donors. A later genetic analysis associated a missense DCLRE1C variant with V-gene and J-gene trimming of TCR beta chains, and an independent cohort replicated the association. Assigning TCR associations to individual alleles was difficult when HLA alleles, especially DR and DQ, strongly co-occurred.

Libraries came from the immunoSEQ multiplex PCR assay. A mixture of 60 forward primers for TCR Vbeta segments and 13 reverse primers for TCR Jbeta segments was used in the multiplex PCR. The CDR3 region of rearranged TCR beta genes was amplified from genomic DNA by a multiplex PCR assay. The Illumina HiSeq System was used to sequence the amplified TCR beta libraries as 87-base-pair reads. On the authors' methods: In a later analysis, tens of millions of unique TCR beta chains were counted across the 690 or so repertoires, and about 10 million of these chains were shared by at least two donors. Raw reads were error-corrected and collapsed into unique sequences with a nearest-neighbor algorithm that merged closely related sequences to remove PCR and sequencing errors. V, D and J gene segments were assigned by aligning CDR3 sequences to IMGT reference sequences. For a sequence to be retained, a match of at least six nucleotides to both a V gene segment and a J gene segment was required. A rearrangement counted as productive if the CDR3 had no stop codons and remained in frame with V and J, and every other rearrangement counted as non-productive. Following IMGT convention, CDR3 was defined as the stretch from the second conserved V-encoded cysteine up to the conserved J-encoded phenylalanine. Sequences without an unambiguous match to a single V gene segment were excluded from the earlier analysis of approximately 560 of the donors. In an earlier analysis of roughly 500 of the donors, V segments were called functional above 56.7% productive rearrangements and were called segregating when the between-donor standard deviation exceeded 5%. A statistical classification framework was built to diagnose cytomegalovirus status from the catalog of TCR beta chain sequences. A later analysis assigned V and J genes by comparing TCR nucleotide sequences with IMGT/GENE-DB human TR gene sequences. The TCRdist pipeline was used in a later analysis to assign CDR3 sequences and most-parsimonious VDJ recombination scenarios. In a later analysis, each TCR beta chain was defined by its CDR3 amino acid sequence together with its V-gene family, and reads without a unique V-gene family were excluded. As a way to deal with suspected cross-contamination and a sequencing artifact, a later analysis dropped more than 500 nucleotide sequences that were highly shared and had low generation probability. For each public chain, a later analysis derived a clonal expansion index from normalized ranks of inferred template counts within each repertoire. In a later analysis, generation probabilities were computed using a VDJ recombination model fitted to out-of-frame rearrangements, and the results were checked against IGoR. A later analysis scored TCR-TCR, TCR-HLA and TCR-CMV co-occurrence with hypergeometric tests, applying a repertoire-size bias correction to TCR pairs. A later analysis estimated false discovery rates by permuting HLA or CMV assignments 20 times. In a later analysis, co-occurring TCRs were grouped using DBSCAN, with TCRdist sequence similarity added in when clustering inside HLA-allele-positive subsets. Repertoires with fewer than 30,000 or more than 120,000 public chains, plus five repertoires with anomalous nucleotide sharing, were excluded from co-occurrence clustering. TCRdb mirrors the immuneACCESS table, restricted to in-frame sequences. Some clones are absent from its copies; in checked studies, under half trace to an unresolved V gene, and the reason for the others is unknown. Clone size and V and J calls were adopted from that table, with D and trimming inferred from the DNA. The sample yields approximately 37,000 clones; 74% were counted once. The leading ten clones occupy more than 6% of the sample.

The cohort comprised 666 healthy bone marrow donors. All cohort members were sampled while nominally healthy, although unrecorded immune exposures were likely present. The donor was CMV seronegative and was included in the group of hundreds of seronegative cohort members. Each donor provided a peripheral blood sample, and peripheral blood mononuclear cells were used for TCR beta sequencing. The Qiagen DNeasy Blood Extraction Kit was used to extract genomic DNA from the blood cell samples. Taken from cysteine to phenylalanine, the CDR3 has 15 residues. Only the CDR3 region is kept as DNA, spanning 45 bases read in frame from base 1. Ends trimmed: V by 2 bases, J by 2 bases; bases unmatched to a gene: 2. Via the germline V gene, CDR1 is SGHRS and CDR2 YFSETQ. As concerns this clone: Its antigen remains unidentified. No much larger clone is present one base from it, and per-base qualities are unavailable.

The sample comprised PBMCs. The sequence joins TRBV5-1 to TRBJ2-2, with 8 junctional bases fitting TRBD1. This clonotype was obtained from a man aged 25-40 years in good health and CMV-seronegative. The DNA is as follows: TGCGCCAGCAGCTTCGGACAGGGCAACACCGGGGAGCTGTTTTTT. It is translated as CASSFGQGNTGELFF.